Listed here are 8 T cell receptor beta chains from one sample, sequenced in a study of molecular identifiers for immune sequencing clone quantification. From the PCR reads, TCRdb called clonotypes with MiXCR, one entry per CDR3 protein. Among 490,000 or so distinct CDR3 sequences listed, around 25% were seen once. Sequencing input: naive CD8+ T cells from blood, with Jurkat cell RNA spiked in. As to subset: FACS-sorted CD8+CD4-CCR7+CD45RA+ naive T cells. The receptors here all came from a human donor in good health. Some libraries in this study had Jurkat cell RNA spiked in.

This clonotype appeared many times. The gene calls are TRBV4-1 and TRBJ2-1, with a weak D call TRBD2 (5 bases). This CDR3 contains 15 residues. Germline values: CDR1 MGHRA, CDR2 YSYEKL. V gave up 0 bases and J gave up 3 bases, with 9 bases separating them. This chain's CDR3 is CASSQDSADYNEQFF. Here the CDR3 DNA reads TGCGCCAGCAGCCAAGATAGCGCAGACTACAATGAGCAGTTCTTC.

The sample holds many counts of this clonotype. This chain links TRBV11-2 with TRBJ2-1; D call uncertain. The germline V and J ends were trimmed by 0 bases and 0 bases, with 9 bases remaining between them. Per the germline V gene, CDR1 is SGHAT and CDR2 is FQNNGV. This CDR3 spans 16 amino acids. CDR3 in DNA: TGTGCCAGCAGCTTAGATGTTCAAAGCTCCTACAATGAGCAGTTCTTC. Residues: CASSLDVQSSYNEQFF.

V and J are TRBV20-1 and TRBJ1-2, with D perhaps TRBD1 (5 bases). V was clipped by 0 bases and J by 0 bases, with 17 bases between them. This CDR3 has 17 residues. The germline CDR1 and CDR2 sequences are DFQATT and SNEGSKA (reference sequence). CDR3 protein: CSARDLDSRVANYGYTF. The CDR3 coding sequence is TGCAGTGCTAGAGATCTCGACAGCAGGGTAGCTAACTATGGCTACACCTTC.

This clonotype showed up many times. J is TRBJ2-1 and V is TRBV4-1; 11 bases are shared with TRBD1. V shed 6 bases, J shed 7 bases, and the junction held 2 bases outside the gene matches. The CDR3 length is 13 residues. The germline gives CDR1 MGHRA, CDR2 YSYEKL. The DNA for the CDR3 is TGCGCCAGCAGAGGACAGGGGGCGAATGAGCAGTTCTTC. This encodes CASRGQGANEQFF.

V is TRBV4-1 and J is TRBJ2-7, with D possibly being TRBD1 or TRBD2 (5 bases each). CDR1 and CDR2 (germline): MGHRA, YSYEKL. V lost 1 base, J lost 6 bases, and 16 bases lay in between. CDR3 length: 15 residues. CDR3 loop: CASSQGRGEGREQYF. CDR3 DNA sequence: TGCGCCAGCAGCCAAGGCCGAGGAGAGGGGCGCGAGCAGTACTTC.

This clonotype was counted a few times. The chain joins TRBV4-1 to TRBJ2-4; 8 nucleotides line up with TRBD1. The germline gives CDR1 MGHRA, CDR2 YSYEKL. V gave up 0 bases and J gave up 7 bases; unmatched junction bases: 8. This CDR3 contains 16 residues. CDR3 amino acids: CASSQETGVNWNIQYF. The CDR3 DNA is TGCGCCAGCAGCCAAGAGACAGGGGTAAATTGGAACATTCAGTACTTC.

In its sample, this clonotype was seen many times. The rearrangement joins TRBV6-5 to TRBJ2-3, with 10 bases matching TRBD2. The germline CDR1 and CDR2 sequences are MNHEY and SVGAGI. CDR3 size: 15 residues. Losses at the gene ends were 7 bases for V and 1 base for J; bases not matched to a gene: 5. The CDR3 region has the DNA TGTGCCAGCACCCCCCTAGCGGGGGGCACAGATACGCAGTATTTT. This gives the protein CASTPLAGGTDTQYF.

CDR3 bases: TGTGCCAGCAGTCTCCCGGGCTGGGACTACGAGCAGTACTTC. Translated, it gives CASSLPGWDYEQYF. The rearrangement joins TRBV12-3 or TRBV12-4 to TRBJ2-7; D is uncertain. The length of the CDR3 is 14 residues. The V end lost 5 bases, the J end lost 3 bases, and 14 bases lay between the germline ends.